The text below deals with one T cell receptor (beta chain). This sample is part of a study of blood T cell repertoires in COVID-19. Study-wide background: Samples representing acute and convalescent COVID-19 were sourced from the United States, Italy and Spain. T cells, B-cell-depleted T cells, or PBMCs supplied cDNA or gDNA.

Per the original data handling: Estimation of nucleated cell counts relied on the amplification of reference gene primers. Some clones are missing from TCRdb's copy, which holds only in-frame ones; the method was immunoSEQ multiplex PCR. Clone size and the V and J calls come from that table; the DNA yielded D and trimming. The data contain 30,000 to 35,000 clones, 65% to 90% of them singletons. Trimming took 4 bases from V and 8 from J; bases not matched to a gene: 10. This CDR3 is 14 amino acids long. Germline assignment: CDR1 SGHNT and CDR2 YYREEE (reference sequence). The V and J genes are TRBV5-4 and TRBJ1-2; TRBD1 matches 8 bases. Material for sequencing was peripheral blood. The receptor was derived from a man older than 75 with active COVID-19. This CDR3 reads CASSQMTGEEGYTF. The CDR3 bases are TGTGCCAGCAGCCAGATGACAGGGGAGGAAGGCTACACCTTC.